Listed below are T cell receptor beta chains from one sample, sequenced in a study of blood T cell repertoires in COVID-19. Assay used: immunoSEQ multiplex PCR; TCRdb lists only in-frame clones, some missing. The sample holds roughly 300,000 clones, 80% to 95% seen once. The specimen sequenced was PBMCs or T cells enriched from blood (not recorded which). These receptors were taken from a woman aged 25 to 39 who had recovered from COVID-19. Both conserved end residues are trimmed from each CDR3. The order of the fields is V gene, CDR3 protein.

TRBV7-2,ASSLGVLPSATIY
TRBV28,ASSLPHGTGGRTEAF
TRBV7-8,ASSQDRDYEQY
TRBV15,ATSRDRWGGDQPQH
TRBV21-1,ASSNAPQGATPRANYGYT
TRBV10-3,AIWDSYYEQY
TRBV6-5,ASSYSRISWEQF
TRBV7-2,ASSLGRGPEGYT
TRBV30,AWRGKGAGRNGELF
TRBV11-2,ASSLGTGNYEQY
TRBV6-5,ASSNLRGKLF
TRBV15,AISGLAIETQY
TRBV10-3,AISESLDSAYEQY
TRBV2,ASSGTAGAVETQY
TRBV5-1,ASSLAGLAAYEQY
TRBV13,ASSRRWTSEEAGQY
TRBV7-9,ASSLGQMEPQH
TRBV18,ASSPGQGNEQY
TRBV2,ASSVTSGRDEQF
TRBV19,ASNSGTANTGELF
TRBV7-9,ASSLSGYEQY
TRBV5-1,ASSLRNTGELF